This entry features one T cell receptor beta chain sequence. Researchers amplified the TCR beta CDR3 regions from RNA transcripts. The HTBI primer set was used in a first-round RT-PCR of the TCR CDR3. MiXCR was run by TCRdb on the multiplex PCR reads, yielding one entry per CDR3 protein. The sample holds some 320,000 distinct CDR3 sequences, roughly 15% seen once. This sample is drawn from a study of T cells in Graves' hyperthyroidism and ophthalmopathy. Germline CDR1 DFQATT, CDR2 SNEGSKA (reference sequence). This CDR3 comprises 15 residues. V was shortened by 2 bases and J by 3 bases, with 17 bases between the two germline ends.

The TCR comes from a woman aged 40 to 50 with Graves' ophthalmopathy. This rearrangement joins TRBV20-1 to TRBJ2-7; D gene unclear. Source material: blood. CDR3 DNA: TGCAGTGCTAGACCCAATTCTAACCCTCTCTACGAGCAGTACTTC. Protein: CSARPNSNPLYEQYF.